The 11 T cell receptor beta chains given below trace back to one sample, sequenced in a study of T cell responses to AZD1222 COVID-19 vaccine. Data came from immunoSEQ multiplex PCR; TCRdb stores just in-frame clones and leaves some out. The sample yields about 200,000 clones, 85% to 95% seen once. This specimen was peripheral blood, taken on day 0 of AZD1222 vaccination. All receptors derive from an adult in good health.

This sequence joins TRBV13 and TRBJ1-1; weak D call: TRBD1 (5 bases). V was pared by 5 bases and J by 8 bases, with 21 bases between. Germline V gene sequence: CDR1 PRHDT, CDR2 FYEKMQ (reference sequence). The CDR3 is made up of 15 amino acids. This CDR3 is CASSPEGGASSEAFF. The CDR3 DNA sequence: TGTGCCAGCAGCCCCGAGGGAGGGGCGTCTTCCGAAGCTTTCTTT.

The chain is built from TRBV12-3 or TRBV12-4 and TRBJ2-1, with D tentatively TRBD2 (5 bases). This CDR3 spans 13 amino acids. V lost 7 bases, J lost 5 bases, and 12 bases lay in between. For the CDR3, the DNA is TGTGCCAGCACCCTTAGCGCCAACAATGAGCAGTTCTTC. Protein: CASTLSANNEQFF.

The chain recombines TRBV6-5 with TRBJ2-1; D ambiguous. Looked up from germline, CDR1 is MNHEY and CDR2 is SVGAGI. Trimming left V 5 bases short and J 4 bases short, with 3 bases between. The CDR3 extends over 11 amino acids. The CDR3 coding sequence is TGTGCCAGCAGTAGGTACAATGAGCAGTTCTTC. It encodes CASSRYNEQFF.

The chain uses TRBV5-1 and TRBJ2-5, with D tentatively TRBD1 or TRBD2 (5 bases each). This CDR3 has 14 residues. Germline V gives CDR1 SGHRS, CDR2 YFSETQ. Trimming removed 4 bases from V and 1 base from J, with 11 bases in between. The CDR3 is CASSGGRIQETQYF. The DNA for the CDR3 is TGCGCCAGCAGCGGGGGACGGATCCAAGAGACCCAGTACTTC. The entire variable domain, with the rest obtained from reference TRBV5-1 and TRBJ2-5, is as follows: KAGVTQTPRYLIKTRGQQVTLSCSPISGHRSVSWYQQTPGQGLQFLFEYFSETQRNKGNFPGRFSGRQFSNSRSEMNVSTLELGDSALYLCASSGGRIQETQYFGPGTRLLVL.

This clone was recorded once. The rearrangement uses TRBV5-8 and TRBJ2-7, with TRBD2 matching over 8 bases. Germline CDR1 SGHTS, CDR2 YDEGEE. V was clipped by 2 bases and J by 5 bases; unmatched bases: 6. The CDR3 contains 14 residues. The CDR3 region is CASSFPAGAHEQYF. CDR3 nucleotides: TGTGCCAGCAGCTTCCCAGCGGGGGCCCACGAGCAGTACTTC.

The chain employs TRBV7-9 and TRBJ1-5; 9 positions agree with TRBD1. Germline CDR1 reads SEHNR; CDR2 reads FQNEAQ (reference sequence). J gave up 2 bases and V 1 base, and 6 bases lay outside the gene matches. This CDR3 has 17 amino acids. The CDR3 DNA is TGTGCCAGCAGCTTAGGAGGGACAGGGATGGGCAATCAGCCCCAGCATTTT. It yields the protein CASSLGGTGMGNQPQHF.

This clone has just one count. This chain uses TRBV5-4 with TRBJ1-6, with a tentative D call TRBD1 (5 bases). The CDR3 is 14 amino acids. Germline assignment: CDR1 SGHNT and CDR2 YYREEE (reference sequence). V gave up 7 bases and J gave up 7 bases, with 15 bases separating them. The chain's CDR3 is CASRTGTSNSPLHF. The CDR3 nucleotides are TGTGCCAGCCGCACCGGGACCTCGAATTCACCCCTCCACTTT.

J is TRBJ2-5 and V is TRBV2; D remains ambiguous. V lost 2 bases to trimming and J lost 5 bases, with 9 bases between them. There are 13 residues in the CDR3. Per germline, CDR1 SNHLY and CDR2 FYNNEI. CDR3 in amino acids: CASSERLAETQYF. CDR3 nucleotides: TGTGCCAGCAGTGAACGCCTGGCGGAGACCCAGTACTTC.

The V and J genes are TRBV10-3 and TRBJ2-7, with 7 nucleotides matching TRBD1. V lost 2 bases, J lost 6 bases, and 4 bases stayed unmatched. The CDR3 is 13 amino acids. The germline gives CDR1 ENHRY, CDR2 SYGVKD. The CDR3 sequence is CAISETGVSEQYF. CDR3 nucleotide sequence: TGTGCCATCAGTGAGACAGGGGTATCCGAGCAGTACTTC.

The rearrangement uses TRBV7-8 and TRBJ1-2; no definite D call. The V and J ends lost 1 base and 7 bases respectively, with 10 bases between them. The V gene's germline CDR1 is SGHVS and CDR2 FQNEAQ. The CDR3 contains 13 residues. The CDR3 spells CASSLGTSAGYTF. CDR3 nucleotide sequence: TGTGCCAGCAGCTTAGGGACGTCTGCTGGCTACACCTTC.

The V call is TRBV5-1, the J call TRBJ1-2; 10 positions match TRBD1. CDR3 length equals 17 residues. After removal of 3 bases from V and 0 bases from J, the junction contained 8 bases not matched to a gene. Germline lookup yields CDR1 SGHRS and CDR2 YFSETQ. In DNA, the CDR3 is TGCGCCAGCAGCTCCTGGACAGGGGGACAAGCTAACTATGGCTACACCTTC. Its protein product is CASSSWTGGQANYGYTF.